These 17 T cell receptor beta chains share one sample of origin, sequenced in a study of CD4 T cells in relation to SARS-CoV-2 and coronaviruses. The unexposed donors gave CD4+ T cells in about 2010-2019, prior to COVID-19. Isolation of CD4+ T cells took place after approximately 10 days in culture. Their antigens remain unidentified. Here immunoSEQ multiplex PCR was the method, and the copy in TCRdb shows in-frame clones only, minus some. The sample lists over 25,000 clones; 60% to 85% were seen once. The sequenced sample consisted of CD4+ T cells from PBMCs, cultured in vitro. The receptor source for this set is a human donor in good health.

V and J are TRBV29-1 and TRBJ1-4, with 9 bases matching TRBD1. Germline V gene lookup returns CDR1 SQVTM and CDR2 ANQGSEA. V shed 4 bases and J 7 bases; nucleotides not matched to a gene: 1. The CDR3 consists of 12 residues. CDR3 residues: CSVGTGAEKLFF. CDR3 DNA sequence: TGCAGCGTTGGGACAGGGGCTGAAAAACTGTTTTTT.

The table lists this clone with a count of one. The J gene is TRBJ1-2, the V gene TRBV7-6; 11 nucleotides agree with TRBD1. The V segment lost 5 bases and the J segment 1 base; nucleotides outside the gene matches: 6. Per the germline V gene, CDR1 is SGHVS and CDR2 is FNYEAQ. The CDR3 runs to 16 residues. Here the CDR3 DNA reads TGTGCCAGCAGCCCCGGGACAGGGGGGCTTAACTATGGCTACACCTTC. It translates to CASSPGTGGLNYGYTF. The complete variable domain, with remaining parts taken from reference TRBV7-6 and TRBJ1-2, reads GAGVSQSPRYKVTKRGQDVALRCDPISGHVSLYWYRQALGQGPEFLTYFNYEAQQDKSGLPNDRFSAERPEGSISTLTIQRTEQRDSAMYRCASSPGTGGLNYGYTFGSGTRLTVV.

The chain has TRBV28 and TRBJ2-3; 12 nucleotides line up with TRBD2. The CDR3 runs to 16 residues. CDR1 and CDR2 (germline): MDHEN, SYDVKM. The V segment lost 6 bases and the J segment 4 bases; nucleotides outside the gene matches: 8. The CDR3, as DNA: TGTGCCAGCAGATCTTGGACTAGCGGGACTTCAGATACGCAGTATTTT. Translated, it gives CASRSWTSGTSDTQYF. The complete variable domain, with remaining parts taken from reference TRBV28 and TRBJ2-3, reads DVKVTQSSRYLVKRTGEKVFLECVQDMDHENMFWYRQDPGLGLRLIYFSYDVKMKEKGDIPEGYSVSREKKERFSLILESASTNQTSMYLCASRSWTSGTSDTQYFGPGTRLTVL.

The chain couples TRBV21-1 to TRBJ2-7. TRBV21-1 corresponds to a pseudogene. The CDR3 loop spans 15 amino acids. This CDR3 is CASSYRQRPDYEQYF. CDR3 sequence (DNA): TGTGCCAGCAGCTATAGACAGCGGCCGGATTACGAGCAGTACTTC.

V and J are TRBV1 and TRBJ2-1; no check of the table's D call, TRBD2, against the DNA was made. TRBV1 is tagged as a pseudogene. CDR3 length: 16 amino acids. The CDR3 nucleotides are TGCACCAGCAGCCAAGATCGTGTGGACTCTCCCTATGAGCAGTTCTTC. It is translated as CTSSQDRVDSPYEQFF.

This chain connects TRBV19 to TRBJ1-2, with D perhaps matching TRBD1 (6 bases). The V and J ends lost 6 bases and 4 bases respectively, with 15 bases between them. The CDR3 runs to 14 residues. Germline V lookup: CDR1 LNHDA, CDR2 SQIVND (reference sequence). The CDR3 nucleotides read TGTGCCAGTAGCTCCCCAGGGGTAGCCTATGGCTACACCTTC. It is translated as CASSSPGVAYGYTF.

CDR3 protein: CASSLYPDTQYF. CDR3 in DNA: TGTGCCAGCAGCTTATATCCGGATACGCAGTATTTT. The rearrangement uses TRBV11-3 and TRBJ2-3; no clear D. The CDR3 has 12 residues. CDR1 and CDR2 (germline): SGHNT, YENEEA. V gave up 2 bases and J gave up 6 bases, with 6 bases separating them.

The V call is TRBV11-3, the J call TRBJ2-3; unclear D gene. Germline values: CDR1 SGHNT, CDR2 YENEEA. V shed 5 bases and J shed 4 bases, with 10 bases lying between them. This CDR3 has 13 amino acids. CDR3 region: CASSRVAPDTQYF. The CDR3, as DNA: TGTGCCAGCAGCCGCGTCGCCCCAGATACGCAGTATTTT.

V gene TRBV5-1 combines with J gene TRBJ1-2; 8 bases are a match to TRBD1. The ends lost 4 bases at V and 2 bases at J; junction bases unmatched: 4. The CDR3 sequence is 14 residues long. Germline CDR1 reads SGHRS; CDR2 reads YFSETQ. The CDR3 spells CASSPRQGNYGYTF. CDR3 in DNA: TGCGCCAGCAGCCCCAGACAGGGGAACTATGGCTACACCTTC.

As DNA, the CDR3 is TGTGCCAGCTCTCCGGGGGGGCCCTACGAGCAGTACTTC. Amino acid sequence: CASSPGGPYEQYF. V and J are TRBV18 and TRBJ2-7, with 8 bases lining up with TRBD2. Germline V CDR1 and CDR2: KGHSH, LQKENI. The CDR3 sequence is 13 residues long. The V and J ends lost 6 bases and 2 bases, in that order; junction bases with no gene match: 3.

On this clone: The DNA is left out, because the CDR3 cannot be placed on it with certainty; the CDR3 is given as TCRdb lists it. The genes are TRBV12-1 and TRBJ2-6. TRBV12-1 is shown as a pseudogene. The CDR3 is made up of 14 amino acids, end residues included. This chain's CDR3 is CASSLRTYPCVLTF.

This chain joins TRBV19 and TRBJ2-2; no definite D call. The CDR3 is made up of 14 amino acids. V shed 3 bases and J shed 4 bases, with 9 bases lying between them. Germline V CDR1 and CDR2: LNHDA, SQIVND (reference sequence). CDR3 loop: CASSIGSSTGELFF. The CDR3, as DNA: TGTGCCAGTAGTATCGGCAGCTCCACCGGGGAGCTGTTTTTT. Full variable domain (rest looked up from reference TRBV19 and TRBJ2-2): DGGITQSPKYLFRKEGQNVTLSCEQNLNHDAMYWYRQDPGQGLRLIYYSQIVNDFQKGDIAEGYSVSREKKESFPLTVTSAQKNPTAFYLCASSIGSSTGELFFGEGSRLTVL.

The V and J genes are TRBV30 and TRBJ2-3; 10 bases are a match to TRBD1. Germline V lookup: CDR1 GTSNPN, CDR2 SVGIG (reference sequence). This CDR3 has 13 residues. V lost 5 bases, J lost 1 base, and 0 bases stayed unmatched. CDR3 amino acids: CAWGTGGTDTQYF. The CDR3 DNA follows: TGTGCCTGGGGGACAGGGGGCACAGATACGCAGTATTTT.

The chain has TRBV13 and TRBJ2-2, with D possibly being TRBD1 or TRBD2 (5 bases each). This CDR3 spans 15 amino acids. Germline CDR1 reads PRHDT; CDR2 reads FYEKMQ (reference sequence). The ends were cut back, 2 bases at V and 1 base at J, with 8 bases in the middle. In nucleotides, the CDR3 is TGTGCCAGCAGCTTACGGGGCGAGAACACCGGGGAGCTGTTTTTT. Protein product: CASSLRGENTGELFF.

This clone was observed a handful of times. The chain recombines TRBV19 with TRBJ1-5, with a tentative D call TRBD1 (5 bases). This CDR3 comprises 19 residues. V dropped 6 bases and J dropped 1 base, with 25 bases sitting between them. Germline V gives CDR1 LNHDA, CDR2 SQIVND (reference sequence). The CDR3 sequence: CASSPGRGSPSGSNQPQHF. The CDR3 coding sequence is TGTGCCAGTAGCCCCGGTCGGGGCAGCCCCTCCGGGAGCAATCAGCCCCAGCATTTT. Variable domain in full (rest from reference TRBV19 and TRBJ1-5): DGGITQSPKYLFRKEGQNVTLSCEQNLNHDAMYWYRQDPGQGLRLIYYSQIVNDFQKGDIAEGYSVSREKKESFPLTVTSAQKNPTAFYLCASSPGRGSPSGSNQPQHFGDGTRLSIL.

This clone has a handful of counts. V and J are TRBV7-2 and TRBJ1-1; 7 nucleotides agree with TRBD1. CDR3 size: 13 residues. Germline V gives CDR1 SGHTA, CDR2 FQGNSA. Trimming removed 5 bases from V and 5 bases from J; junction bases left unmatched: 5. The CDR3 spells CASSPQGVTEAFF. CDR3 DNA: TGTGCCAGCAGCCCGCAGGGGGTTACTGAAGCTTTCTTT. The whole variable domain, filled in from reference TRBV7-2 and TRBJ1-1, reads GAGVSQSPSNKVTEKGKDVELRCDPISGHTALYWYRQSLGQGLEFLIYFQGNSAPDKSGLPSDRFSAERTGGSVSTLTIQRTQQEDSAVYLCASSPQGVTEAFFGQGTRLTVV.

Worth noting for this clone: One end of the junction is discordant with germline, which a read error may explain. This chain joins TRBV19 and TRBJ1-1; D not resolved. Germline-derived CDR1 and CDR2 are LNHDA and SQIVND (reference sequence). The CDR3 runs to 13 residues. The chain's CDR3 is CASTIVRGTEAFF. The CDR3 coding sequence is TGTGCCAGTACTATAGTACGAGGCACTGAAGCTTTCTTT.